This entry concerns a single TCR beta chain. Its antigen is undetermined. A junction boundary mismatches the germline segment, possibly from a read error. Next came a second PCR, run for about 6 to 12 cycles, which used a sample-barcoded 5' primer along with a J-beta primer mix. TCRdb processed the 5' RACE reads anew with MiXCR; each CDR3 protein has one entry. Seen here are 1.5 million to 1.9 million distinct CDR3 sequences, approximately 39% observed once, and the top ten hold under 5%. Per sample, no less than 6 micrograms of total RNA were extracted. This sample stems from a study of blood T cells in healthy people across ages. The CDR3 has 16 residues. CDR1 and CDR2 (germline): SQVTM, ANQGSEA. Broader study findings: Underestimates were what the diversity estimates from one million T cells were considered to be.

The TCR originated in a woman aged 18-29 years in good health. The sample taken for sequencing was blood. J is TRBJ1-2 and V is TRBV29-1; D may be TRBD1 (5 bases). The CDR3, as DNA: TGCAGCGCTGAAGATCTTCAGGGTTCAAAGGACTATGGCTACACCTTC. Amino acid sequence: CSAEDLQGSKDYGYTF. The entire variable domain, with the rest obtained from reference TRBV29-1 and TRBJ1-2, is as follows: SAVISQKPSRDICQRGTSLTIQCQVDSQVTMMFWYRQQPGQSLTLIATANQGSEATYESGFVIDKFPISRPNLTFSTLTVSNMSPEDSSIYLCSAEDLQGSKDYGYTFGSGTRLTVV.